This TCR beta chain was sequenced in a study of cytomegalovirus exposure and HLA in healthy donors. Overall study findings and caveats: One variant, a missense change in DCLRE1C, was linked in a later analysis to TCR beta V- and J-gene trimming. Analysis performed later found 16,951 TCR beta sequences associated with HLA alleles at 0.05 false discovery rate.

Turning to this clone: The antigen remains unidentified.

Germline V gives CDR1 SGHRS, CDR2 YFSETQ. This CDR3 is 18 amino acids long. V gave up 4 bases and J gave up 2 bases; unmatched junction bases: 7. The PCR made use of 60 Vbeta and 13 Jbeta primers. The table came from immunoSEQ multiplex PCR; TCRdb's copy has only in-frame clones and leaves some out. The top ten clones hold approximately 2.9% of a sample with tens of thousands of clones, approximately 84% of them seen once. The sample was PBMCs. The sequence came from a man in his fifties in good health and CMV-seronegative. The V gene is TRBV5-1, the J gene TRBJ2-1; 15 bases align to TRBD2. CDR3 region: CASSGGTSGGPTYNEQFF. CDR3 sequence (DNA): TGCGCCAGCAGCGGGGGGACTAGCGGGGGGCCAACCTACAATGAGCAGTTCTTC.